Listed below are T cell receptor beta chains from one sample, sequenced in a study of T-cell reconstitution after alpha-beta-depleted transplantation in children. TCRdb called the PCR reads again in MiXCR, with one record for every CDR3 protein. This repertoire shows 220,000 or so distinct CDR3 sequences, 6.5% to 9% found once; its top ten account for about 6.4%. The sample here was PBMCs, mostly from graft donor cells, taken 180 days after TCRalphabeta/CD19-depleted stem cell transplant. All receptors derive from a male patient between 5 and 17 years old who had a stem cell transplant for acute lymphoblastic leukemia, so the T cells may come from the graft donor. Each CDR3 is given without its conserved first and last residue. Clone size, where shown, is once, few, many, or a class for clones that have expanded.

>TRBV11-2|many|TRBJ1-1
ASSLVTGGFTEAF
>TRBV9|many|TRBJ2-2
ASSRGLAGGMDGELF
>TRBV6-5|many|TRBJ1-5
ASSYNARGRQPQH
>TRBV4-3|many|TRBJ2-3
ASSQGPSADTQY
>TRBV7-9|.|TRBJ2-7
ASSPGTSRHEQY
>TRBV27|many|TRBJ2-7
ASSFTQGYGVYEQY
>TRBV28|many|TRBJ1-1
ASSLTGSEAF
>TRBV6-6|many|TRBJ1-6
ASSQGGNSPLH
>TRBV10-3|many|TRBJ1-5
AISESTGRGNQPQH
>TRBV20-1|many|TRBJ2-3
SGRVRVGTDTQY
>TRBV27|many|TRBJ1-2
ASSPGGALYGYT
>TRBV18|few|TRBJ1-4
ASSPLRDRDNEKLF
>TRBV6-5|many|TRBJ1-5
ASAREGASQPQH
>TRBV6-1|many|TRBJ2-1
ASSPLLALRSYNEQF
>TRBV20-1|many|TRBJ2-2
SAGGTSGTGELF
>TRBV7-9|many|TRBJ2-7
ASSSASPVYEQY
>TRBV29-1|.|TRBJ1-1
SVRDRGGTEAF
>TRBV27|many|TRBJ2-5
ASSPFKQGREETQY
>TRBV20-1|many|TRBJ1-1
SARGSSGFTEAF
>TRBV12-3/TRBV12-4|many|TRBJ2-1
ASSLGGRGHEQF
>TRBV7-2|many|TRBJ2-1
ASSLAAGGWNEQF
>TRBV18|many|TRBJ2-5
ASSRTGGNQETQY
>TRBV7-2|many|TRBJ2-5
ASSPRTGRETQY
>TRBV7-2|many|TRBJ2-2
ASSQGVAGAHTGELF
>TRBV7-3|few|TRBJ1-3
ASSSAGSSGNTIY
>TRBV6-2/TRBV6-3|many|TRBJ1-3
ASSYRLSSGNTIY
>TRBV7-2|many|TRBJ2-3
ASSSVAGGPDTQY
>TRBV21-1|many|TRBJ2-5
ASSKGLQGETQY
>TRBV11-2|many|TRBJ1-2
ASSLEGRGVDGYT
>TRBV5-6|many|TRBJ2-5
ASSTGGGLQETQY
>TRBV20-1|many|TRBJ1-1
SVRLMNTEAF
>TRBV12-3/TRBV12-4|few|TRBJ1-5
ASSLNPQPQH
>TRBV6-5|many|TRBJ1-1
ASSYLPGALGDTEAF
>TRBV5-1|many|TRBJ2-3
ASSLGQGQTDTQY
>TRBV29-1|many|TRBJ2-1
SVEDHYNEQF
>TRBV12-3/TRBV12-4|many|TRBJ1-5
ASSLWDSNQPQH
>TRBV20-1|many|TRBJ1-5
SARLGTGVDSNQPQH
>TRBV24-1|many|TRBJ2-5
ATSDGGRYETQY
>TRBV20-1|many|TRBJ2-7
SASDWGRSYEQY
>TRBV12-3/TRBV12-4|many|TRBJ1-5
ASSSDRAQPQH
>TRBV19|many|TRBJ2-7
ASSIDGMYEQY
>TRBV7-6|many|TRBJ2-5
ASSRDVQETQY